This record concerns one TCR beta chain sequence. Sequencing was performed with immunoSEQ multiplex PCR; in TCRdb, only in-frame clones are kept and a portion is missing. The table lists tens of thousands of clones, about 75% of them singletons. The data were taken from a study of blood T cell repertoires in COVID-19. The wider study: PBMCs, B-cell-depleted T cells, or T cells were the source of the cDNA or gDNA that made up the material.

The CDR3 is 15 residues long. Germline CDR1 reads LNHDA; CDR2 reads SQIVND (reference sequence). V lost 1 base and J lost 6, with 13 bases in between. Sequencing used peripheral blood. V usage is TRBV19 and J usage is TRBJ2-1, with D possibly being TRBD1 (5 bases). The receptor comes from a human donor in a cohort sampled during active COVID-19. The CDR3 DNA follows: TGTGCCAGTAGTATAGGTCCAGGGAACGTCAATGAGCAGTTCTTC. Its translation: CASSIGPGNVNEQFF.